This TCR beta chain was documented in a study of blood T cell repertoires in COVID-19. Only in-frame clones appear in the TCRdb table, and some are missing; sequencing was by immunoSEQ multiplex PCR. The table has just over 300,000 clones, around 92% seen once. Concerning this clone itself: The same CDR3 can be traced to other DNA sequences in this sample.

The sequenced material came from peripheral blood. This TCR was recovered from a woman between 25 and 40 years old with COVID-19, enrolled during active disease.

The CDR3 reads CASSVAGTGTTEAFF. CDR3 nucleotides: TGTGCCAGCAGCGTAGCCGGGACAGGGACCACTGAAGCTTTCTTT. J is TRBJ1-1 and V is TRBV9; 9 positions agree with TRBD1. V lost 0 bases to trimming and J lost 4 bases; unmatched junction nucleotides: 4. The CDR3 is 15 amino acids. The germline gives CDR1 SGDLS, CDR2 YYNGEE. The whole variable domain, remainder taken from reference TRBV9 and TRBJ1-1, is DSGVTQTPKHLITATGQRVTLRCSPRSGDLSVYWYQQSLDQGLQFLIQYYNGEERAKGNILERFSAQQFPDLHSELNLSSLELGDSALYFCASSVAGTGTTEAFFGQGTRLTVV.